The source of this TCR beta chain is a study of T cell clonality in common variable immunodeficiency. This clone has at least ten counts. No antigen is known for it. The sequenced fragment ends 3 residues before the CDR3 boundary, so the rest is inferred from the germline J gene. The CDR3 length is 14 residues. J gave up 5 bases and V 7 bases, and 4 bases lay outside the gene matches. The V gene's germline CDR1 is SGHTA and CDR2 FQGTGA. General study findings and limits: What drives increased CVID clonality needs T cell subpopulation sequencing.

Sequenced by immunoSEQ multiplex PCR; TCRdb stores in-frame clones only, minus some. The sample presents approximately 45,000 clones, none singletons. This sequence joins TRBV7-3 and TRBJ2-3; 12 bases are a match to TRBD2. The sequence derives from a person aged 18 to 70 in good health. Specimen: peripheral blood mononuclear cells. The DNA read from the CDR3 is TGTGCCAGCAAATCGGGACTAGCGGGAGATACG. Translation gives CASKSGLAGDT. The entire CDR3 is CASKSGLAGDTQYF.